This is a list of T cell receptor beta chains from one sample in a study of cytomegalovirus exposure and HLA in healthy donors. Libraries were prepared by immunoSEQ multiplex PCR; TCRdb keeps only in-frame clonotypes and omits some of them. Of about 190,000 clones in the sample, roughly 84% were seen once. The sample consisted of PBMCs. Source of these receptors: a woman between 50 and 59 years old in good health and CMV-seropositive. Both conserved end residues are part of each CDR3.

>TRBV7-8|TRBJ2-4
CASSLVQGALAAKNIQYF
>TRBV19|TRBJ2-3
CASSIRLTDTQYF
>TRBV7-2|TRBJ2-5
CASSLTSGGARETQYF
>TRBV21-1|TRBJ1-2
CASSNLGGFQPNYGYTF
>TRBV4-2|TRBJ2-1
CASSQVQYTGSYNEQFF
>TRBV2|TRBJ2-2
CASSEVPGTVGELFF
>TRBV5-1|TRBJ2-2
CASSLEAGATTGELFF
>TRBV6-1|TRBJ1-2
CASSELRAGGSYGYTF
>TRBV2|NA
CASSELNTYEQYF
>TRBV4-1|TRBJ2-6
CASSQDNSGANVLTF
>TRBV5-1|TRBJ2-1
CASSLATGSVNEQFF
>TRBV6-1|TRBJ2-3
CAIISGGGTDTQYF
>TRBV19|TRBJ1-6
CASSIRTVNSPLHF
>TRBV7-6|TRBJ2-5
CASSLRGAGAEETQYF
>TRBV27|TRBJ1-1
CASSSQLRDTEAFF
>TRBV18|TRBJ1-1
CASSPFGGGTEAFF